This TCR beta chain came from a study of CD8 T cells in Susac syndrome. Relapsing-remitting disease, either stable or active, was present in the multiple sclerosis controls, who were treatment-naive patients. Losses at the gene ends were 8 bases for V and 0 bases for J; bases not matched to a gene: 15. The length of the CDR3 is 18 residues. Per germline, CDR1 LNHDA and CDR2 SQIVND (reference sequence). Reverse transcription of about 0.5 to 1 ug RNA used random hexamers. With immunoSEQ multiplex PCR, TCR beta CDR3 was amplified across 54 Vbeta and 13 Jbeta. One entry per CDR3 protein, called by TCRdb with MiXCR from the immunoSEQ multiplex PCR reads. The data contain some 300,000 distinct CDR3 sequences, around 89% of them singletons.

The V gene is TRBV19, the J gene TRBJ1-2, with 10 positions matching TRBD1. The receptor was isolated from a human donor with multiple sclerosis. Sequencing input: CD8+ T cells from PBMCs. The CDR3 sequence: CASGLSGTGDLANYGYTF. Written as DNA, the CDR3 is TGTGCCAGTGGGCTCTCCGGGACAGGGGATCTAGCTAACTATGGCTACACCTTC. Using reference TRBV19 and TRBJ1-2 for the parts outside the CDR3, the full variable domain is DGGITQSPKYLFRKEGQNVTLSCEQNLNHDAMYWYRQDPGQGLRLIYYSQIVNDFQKGDIAEGYSVSREKKESFPLTVTSAQKNPTAFYLCASGLSGTGDLANYGYTFGSGTRLTVV.